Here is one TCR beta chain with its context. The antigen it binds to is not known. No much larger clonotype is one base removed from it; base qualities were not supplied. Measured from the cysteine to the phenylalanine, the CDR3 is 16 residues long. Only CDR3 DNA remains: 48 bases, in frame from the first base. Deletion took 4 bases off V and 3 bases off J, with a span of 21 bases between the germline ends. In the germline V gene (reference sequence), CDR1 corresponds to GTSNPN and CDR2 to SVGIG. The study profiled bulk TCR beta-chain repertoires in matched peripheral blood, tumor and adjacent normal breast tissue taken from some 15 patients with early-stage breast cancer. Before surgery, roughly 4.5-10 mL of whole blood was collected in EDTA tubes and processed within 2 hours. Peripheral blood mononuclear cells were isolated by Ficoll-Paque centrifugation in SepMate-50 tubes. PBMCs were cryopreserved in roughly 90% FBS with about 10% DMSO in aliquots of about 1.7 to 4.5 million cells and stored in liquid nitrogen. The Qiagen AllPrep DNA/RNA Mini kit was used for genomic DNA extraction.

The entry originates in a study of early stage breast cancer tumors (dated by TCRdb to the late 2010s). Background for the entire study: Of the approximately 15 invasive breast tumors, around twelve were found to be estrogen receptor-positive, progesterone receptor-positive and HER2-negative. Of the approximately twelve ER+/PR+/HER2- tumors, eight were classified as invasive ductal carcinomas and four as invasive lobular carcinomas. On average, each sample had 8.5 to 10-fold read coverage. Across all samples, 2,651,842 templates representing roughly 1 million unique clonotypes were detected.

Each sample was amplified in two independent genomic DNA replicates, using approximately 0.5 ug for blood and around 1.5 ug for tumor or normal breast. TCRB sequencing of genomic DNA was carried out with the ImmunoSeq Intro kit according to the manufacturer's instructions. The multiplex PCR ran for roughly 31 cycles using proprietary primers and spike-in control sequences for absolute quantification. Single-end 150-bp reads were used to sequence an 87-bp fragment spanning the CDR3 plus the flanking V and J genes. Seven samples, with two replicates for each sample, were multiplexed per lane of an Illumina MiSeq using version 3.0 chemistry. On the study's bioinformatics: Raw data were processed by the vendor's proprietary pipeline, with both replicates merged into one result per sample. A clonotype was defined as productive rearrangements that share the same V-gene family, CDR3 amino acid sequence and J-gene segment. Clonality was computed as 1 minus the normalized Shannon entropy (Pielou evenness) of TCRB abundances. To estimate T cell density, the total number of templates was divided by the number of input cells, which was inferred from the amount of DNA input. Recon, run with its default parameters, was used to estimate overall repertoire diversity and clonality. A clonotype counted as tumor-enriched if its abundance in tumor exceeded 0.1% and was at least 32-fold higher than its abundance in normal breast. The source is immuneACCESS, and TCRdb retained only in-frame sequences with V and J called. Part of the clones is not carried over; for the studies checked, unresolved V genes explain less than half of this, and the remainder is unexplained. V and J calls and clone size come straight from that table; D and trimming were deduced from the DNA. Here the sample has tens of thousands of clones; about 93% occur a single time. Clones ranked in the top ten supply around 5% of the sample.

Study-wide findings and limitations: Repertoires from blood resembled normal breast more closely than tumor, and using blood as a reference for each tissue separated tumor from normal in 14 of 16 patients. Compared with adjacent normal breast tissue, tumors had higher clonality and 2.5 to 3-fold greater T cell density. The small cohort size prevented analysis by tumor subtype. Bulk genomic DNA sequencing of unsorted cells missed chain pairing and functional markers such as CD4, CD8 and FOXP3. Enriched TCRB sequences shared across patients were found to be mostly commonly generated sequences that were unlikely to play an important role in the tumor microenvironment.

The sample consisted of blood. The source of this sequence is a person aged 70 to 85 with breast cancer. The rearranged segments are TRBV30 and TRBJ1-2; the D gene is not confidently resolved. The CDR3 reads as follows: CAWIGGQILTHYGYTF. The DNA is TGTGCCTGGATTGGAGGCCAAATACTTACCCACTATGGCTACACCTTC.